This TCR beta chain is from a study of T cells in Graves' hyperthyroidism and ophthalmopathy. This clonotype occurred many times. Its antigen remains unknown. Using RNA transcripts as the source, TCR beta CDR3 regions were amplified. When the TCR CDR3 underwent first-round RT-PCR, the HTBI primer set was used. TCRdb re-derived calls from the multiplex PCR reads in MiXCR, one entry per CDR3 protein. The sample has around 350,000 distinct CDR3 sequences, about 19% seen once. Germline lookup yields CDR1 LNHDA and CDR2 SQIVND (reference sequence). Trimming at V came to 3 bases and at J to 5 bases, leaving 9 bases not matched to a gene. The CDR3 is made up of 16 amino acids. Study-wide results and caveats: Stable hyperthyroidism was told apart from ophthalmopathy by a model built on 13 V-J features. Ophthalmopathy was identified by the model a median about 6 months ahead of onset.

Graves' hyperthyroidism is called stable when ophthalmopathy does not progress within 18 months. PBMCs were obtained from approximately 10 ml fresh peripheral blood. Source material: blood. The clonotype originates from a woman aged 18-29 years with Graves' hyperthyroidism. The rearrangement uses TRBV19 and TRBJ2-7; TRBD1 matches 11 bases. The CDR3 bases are TGTGCCAGTAGTATTAAGCCGGACAGGGGGCTCCACGAGCAGTACTTC. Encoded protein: CASSIKPDRGLHEQYF.